This TCR beta chain is from a study of T cell repertoires in cytomegalovirus infection. About the research overall: Public TCR beta signature analysis indicated the presence of both CMV infection and matching HLA type. The study's findings and limits: It was HLA-C-restricted CMV-specific TCR beta clonotypes that dominated the response ex vivo. Cumulative frequency of public TCR beta families picked out carriers of CMV plus the relevant HLA.

Notes on this clonotype: The antigen remains unidentified.

There are 16 residues in the CDR3. The V gene lost 5 bases and the J gene lost 6 bases, with 20 bases spanning the gap. The germline V gene has CDR1 MGHRA and CDR2 YSYEKL. Each CDR3 protein is one row after TCRdb ran MiXCR on the reads. Of about 490,000 distinct CDR3 sequences listed, approximately 16% are singletons. The source of this sequence is a human donor in good health (CMV status not recorded). Some clones in this sample may be carry-over from other donors' samples. Sequenced material: CD8+ T cells from PBMCs. The rearrangement uses TRBV4-1 and TRBJ2-1, with D perhaps matching TRBD2 (5 bases). CDR3 protein: CASSYRLPVASNEQFF. The DNA of the CDR3 is TGCGCCAGCAGCTACAGACTCCCCGTAGCGTCCAATGAGCAGTTCTTC.